These 24 T cell receptor beta chains share one sample of origin, sequenced in a study of early T cells in non-severe SARS-CoV-2 infection. Using its own MiXCR run on the 5' RACE reads, TCRdb lists one record per CDR3 protein. The table includes over 60,000 distinct CDR3 sequences, about 11% detected once. The source was whole blood, collected at baseline. The receptor source for this set is an adult who was a healthcare worker with PCR-confirmed SARS-CoV-2 infection or an uninfected control (not recorded which).

This clonotype appeared a few times. This rearrangement joins TRBV4-3 to TRBJ2-7; 9 bases are a match to TRBD2. Germline trimming cut 4 bases from V and 4 bases from J; bases unmatched to any gene: 2. Germline V CDR1 and CDR2: LGHNA, YSLEER. This CDR3 has 13 amino acids. Here the CDR3 DNA reads TGCGCCAGCAGCCGGACTAGCGAGTACGAGCAGTACTTC. This translates into CASSRTSEYEQYF.

The chain has TRBV10-3 and TRBJ1-5; possibly TRBD1 for D (6 bases). CDR1 and CDR2 (germline): ENHRY, SYGVKD. V was trimmed by 0 bases and J by 4 bases, leaving 7 bases between them. The CDR3 runs to 14 residues. CDR3 DNA sequence: TGTGCCATCAGTGAGTCGGGGGCGAATCAGCCCCAGCATTTT. Protein product: CAISESGANQPQHF.

CDR3 sequence: CASSPLGQGNYEQYF. In nucleotides, the CDR3 is TGTGCCAGCAGCCCCTTGGGACAGGGGAACTACGAGCAGTACTTC. The genes are TRBV11-2 and TRBJ2-7; TRBD1 matches 10 bases. Per the germline V gene, CDR1 is SGHAT and CDR2 is FQNNGV. Unmatched junction bases numbered 7, after V lost 5 bases and J lost 3 bases. The CDR3 has 15 residues.

This clonotype was seen ten or more times. V usage is TRBV4-2 and J usage is TRBJ2-7; 8 nucleotides align to TRBD1. The CDR3 contains 13 residues. Per the germline V gene, CDR1 is LGHNA and CDR2 is YNFKEQ. V lost 3 bases to trimming and J lost 5 bases; unmatched junction nucleotides: 3. As DNA, the CDR3 is TGTGCCAGCAGCCATCGACAGGGGCACGAGCAGTACTTC. This sequence encodes CASSHRQGHEQYF.

This clonotype was seen at least ten times. The rearrangement uses TRBV5-1 and TRBJ2-3, with 10 bases lining up with TRBD2. Germline CDR1 is SGHRS and CDR2 is YFSETQ. The CDR3 sequence is 18 residues long. The trim removed 4 bases at V and 2 bases at J, leaving 13 bases unmatched. CDR3 protein: CASSMGTSAGLITDTQYF. In DNA form, the CDR3 reads TGCGCCAGCAGCATGGGGACTAGCGCAGGCCTAATCACAGATACGCAGTATTTT.

A few counts support this clonotype. Just one base apart from a much larger clone, this may be a read error. This chain uses TRBV2 with TRBJ1-1; no firm D call. CDR3 size: 10 residues. Trimming shortened V by 7 bases and J by 1 base, and 1 base separated the two germline ends. Germline CDR1 and CDR2: SNHLY and FYNNEI. The CDR3 is CASTNTEAFF. The CDR3 DNA reads as TGTGCCAGCACGAACACTGAAGCTTTCTTT. Full variable domain (rest looked up from reference TRBV2 and TRBJ1-1): EPEVTQTPSHQVTQMGQEVILRCVPISNHLYFYWYRQILGQKVEFLVSFYNNEISEKSEIFDDQFSVERPDGSNFTLKIRSTKLEDSAMYFCASTNTEAFFGQGTRLTVV.

This rearrangement joins TRBV20-1 to TRBJ2-3; TRBD2 matches at 11 bases. Germline-derived CDR1 and CDR2 are DFQATT and SNEGSKA (reference sequence). The CDR3 runs to 17 residues. The trim removed 3 bases at V and 3 bases at J, leaving 11 bases unmatched. For the CDR3, the DNA is TGCAGTGCTAGCCTATTACTAGCGGGGGTATGGACAGATACGCAGTATTTT. Protein product: CSASLLLAGVWTDTQYF.

At least ten counts were recorded for this clonotype. The CDR3 region has the DNA TGTGCCAGCAGCTTAGCCCGGGAGCAGTTCTTC. It codes for CASSLAREQFF. V is TRBV11-2 and J is TRBJ2-1; D is uncertain. This CDR3 is 11 amino acids long. Germline V gene data show CDR1 as SGHAT and CDR2 as FQNNGV. Trimming left V 1 base short and J 10 bases short, with 5 bases between.

This clonotype showed up just a few times. The chain links TRBV20-1 to TRBJ1-2; D uncertain. The CDR3 has 14 amino acids. Germline lookup yields CDR1 DFQATT and CDR2 SNEGSKA (reference sequence). V lost 0 bases and J lost 4, with 12 bases in between. The CDR3 reads CSARDDRRIYGYTF. The CDR3 DNA sequence: TGCAGTGCTAGAGATGATAGACGGATCTATGGCTACACCTTC.

This rearrangement joins TRBV7-6 to TRBJ1-5; D is unresolved. Germline V gene lookup returns CDR1 SGHVS and CDR2 FNYEAQ. The V gene lost 4 bases and the J gene lost 5 bases, with 12 bases spanning the gap. This CDR3 is built from 14 residues. Here the CDR3 DNA reads TGTGCCAGCAGCTCCGGTTACTGGGATCAGCCCCAGCATTTT. Translation gives CASSSGYWDQPQHF. Based on the CDR3 plus reference TRBV7-6 and TRBJ1-5, the full variable domain is GAGVSQSPRYKVTKRGQDVALRCDPISGHVSLYWYRQALGQGPEFLTYFNYEAQQDKSGLPNDRFSAERPEGSISTLTIQRTEQRDSAMYRCASSSGYWDQPQHFGDGTRLSIL.

A few counts support this clonotype. The chain joins TRBV20-1 to TRBJ1-3, with 11 bases lining up with TRBD1. With V trimmed by 2 bases and J by 8 bases, 5 bases remained unmatched. CDR3 size: 14 residues. Germline lookup yields CDR1 DFQATT and CDR2 SNEGSKA (reference sequence). The CDR3 DNA reads as TGCAGTGCTAGACACCCGGGACAGGGGGACACCATATATTTT. It codes for CSARHPGQGDTIYF.

The V and J genes are TRBV7-2 and TRBJ2-3; D is perhaps TRBD1 (6 bases). The CDR3 contains 14 residues. Germline V CDR1 and CDR2: SGHTA, FQGNSA. Trimming removed 1 base from V and 6 bases from J, with 11 bases in between. CDR3 residues: CASSLVQGPDTQYF. CDR3 DNA sequence: TGTGCCAGCAGCTTAGTACAGGGCCCCGATACGCAGTATTTT.

Only a few counts were recorded for this clonotype. DNA for the CDR3: TGTGCCAGCAGTTTAGCCGGACCGTCCGGCACTGAAGCTTTCTTT. Residues: CASSLAGPSGTEAFF. The rearrangement links TRBV27 to TRBJ1-1; no reliable D call. Germline-derived CDR1 and CDR2 are MNHEY and SMNVEV (reference sequence). The V and J ends lost 2 bases and 4 bases respectively, with 14 bases between them. There are 15 residues in the CDR3.

This clonotype appeared a few times. The CDR3, as DNA: TGTGCCAGCAGCGTAGCTACGTCAACAGGGGAAAGACAAGAGACCCAGTACTTC. Its translation: CASSVATSTGERQETQYF. V usage is TRBV9 and J usage is TRBJ2-5; the match to TRBD1 covers 7 bases. This CDR3 comprises 18 residues. Germline lookup yields CDR1 SGDLS and CDR2 YYNGEE. V lost 0 bases, J lost 2 bases, and 13 bases stayed unmatched.

In this sample, this clonotype turned up many times. V gene TRBV6-2 or TRBV6-3 combines with J gene TRBJ2-5, with unresolved D. V shed 0 bases and J shed 0 bases, with 11 bases lying between them. CDR1 and CDR2 from the germline V gene are MNHEY and SVGEGT. The CDR3 sequence is 16 residues long. CDR3 region: CASSYSTAKYQETQYF. CDR3 coding DNA: TGTGCCAGCAGTTACTCGACTGCTAAGTACCAAGAGACCCAGTACTTC.

This clonotype turned up a few times. V gene TRBV14 combines with J gene TRBJ2-1, with TRBD2 matching over 10 bases. Germline CDR1 SGHDN, CDR2 FVKESK. Trimming at V came to 1 base and at J to 4 bases, leaving 13 bases not matched to a gene. This CDR3 region has 19 residues. The CDR3 region is CASSQVILAGALDYNEQFF. CDR3 DNA: TGTGCCAGCAGCCAAGTTATCCTAGCGGGGGCGTTAGATTACAATGAGCAGTTCTTC.

Only a few counts were recorded for this clonotype. This chain connects TRBV6-5 to TRBJ1-1, with D unresolved. The CDR3 totals 14 residues. Germline V CDR1 and CDR2: MNHEY, SVGAGI. V lost 4 bases, J lost 2 bases, and 11 bases lay in between. The CDR3 DNA reads TGTGCCAGCAGTTTGGGAACAGCTAACACTGAAGCTTTCTTT. Its protein is CASSLGTANTEAFF.

V and J are TRBV12-3 or TRBV12-4 and TRBJ1-4, with D possibly being TRBD1 (6 bases). Trimming left V 6 bases short and J 6 bases short, with 14 bases between. The CDR3 has 14 residues. CDR3 DNA: TGTGCCAGCAGATTCCGGGACACCTATGAAAAACTGTTTTTT. This codes for CASRFRDTYEKLFF.

There are a few counts of this clonotype. V usage is TRBV6-5 and J usage is TRBJ2-5; D possibly corresponds to TRBD2 (6 bases). The V end lost 7 bases, the J end lost 9 bases, and 18 bases lay between the germline ends. CDR3 length: 13 amino acids. Germline assignment: CDR1 MNHEY and CDR2 SVGAGI. The DNA of the CDR3 is TGTGCCAGCAAAGGACCGGGGGAGAAGTCCCAGTACTTC. It codes for CASKGPGEKSQYF.

A few counts support this clonotype. The J gene is TRBJ1-2, the V gene TRBV6-1; D not resolved. CDR1 is MNHNS and CDR2 is SASEGT in the germline V gene. The V gene lost 1 base and the J gene lost 4 bases, with 7 bases spanning the gap. The CDR3 has 13 amino acids. The CDR3 region is CASSEEGSYGYTF. CDR3 DNA: TGTGCCAGCAGTGAAGAAGGCAGCTATGGCTACACCTTC.

This clonotype was observed a few times. The chain recombines TRBV18 with TRBJ1-1; D unclear. Germline V gives CDR1 KGHSH, CDR2 LQKENI. The length of the CDR3 is 12 residues. Trimming took 4 bases from V and 3 from J, leaving 6 bases between them. The CDR3 protein is CASSQGDTEAFF. CDR3 coding DNA: TGTGCCAGCTCACAGGGCGACACTGAAGCTTTCTTT.

The sample holds a few counts of this clonotype. V and J are TRBV7-8 and TRBJ2-7; 7 bases align to TRBD1. The CDR3 is 14 residues long. Germline lookup yields CDR1 SGHVS and CDR2 FQNEAQ. V lost 1 base and J lost 6; bases outside the gene matches: 6. CDR3 DNA sequence: TGTGCCAGCAGCTTAGGCCACAGGGGTAGCGAGCAGTACTTC. Protein: CASSLGHRGSEQYF.

The chain uses TRBV25-1 and TRBJ1-1; the match to TRBD1 covers 11 bases. Per the germline V gene, CDR1 is MGHDK and CDR2 is SYGVNS. V trimming: 7 bases; J trimming: 2 bases; junction bases outside the gene matches: 3. This CDR3 comprises 14 residues. The CDR3 sequence: CASKDRGPNTEAFF. The CDR3 coding sequence is TGTGCCAGCAAGGACAGGGGGCCTAACACTGAAGCTTTCTTT.

The J gene is TRBJ1-1, the V gene TRBV3-1, with no clear D. Trimming shortened V by 4 bases and J by 0 bases, and 9 bases separated the two germline ends. CDR3 size: 14 residues. CDR1 is LGHDT, CDR2 YNNKEL, per germline (reference sequence). This chain's CDR3 is CASSLTFVNTEAFF. The CDR3 DNA reads TGTGCCAGCAGCCTCACCTTTGTGAACACTGAAGCTTTCTTT.